Listed here are 26 T cell receptor beta chains from one sample, sequenced in a study of OX40 agonist ivuxolimab in advanced cancers. The data were produced by immunoSEQ multiplex PCR, yet TCRdb's version contains in-frame clones alone and is incomplete. The repertoire holds 50,000 to 65,000 clones, with more than 75% as singletons. The starting material was CD4+ or CD8+ T cells sorted from blood, obtained in a trial of the OX40 agonist ivuxolimab. All receptors derive from an adult with an advanced solid tumor such as melanoma, head and neck, liver or kidney cancer.

Note on this clone: At one end the junction does not follow the germline gene, possibly because of a read error. CDR3 sequence: CASSQVYRSGSTIYF. The CDR3 DNA reads TGTGCCAGCAGCCAAGTGTACCGCTCTGGAAGCACCATATATTTT. This sequence joins TRBV14 and TRBJ1-3, with D uncertain. Germline CDR1 is SGHDN and CDR2 is FVKESK. CDR3 length equals 15 residues.

This sequence joins TRBV11-2 and TRBJ2-1; D possibly corresponds to TRBD2 (5 bases). Looked up from germline, CDR1 is SGHAT and CDR2 is FQNNGV. CDR3 size: 15 residues. Trimming shortened V by 5 bases and J by 0 bases, and 11 bases separated the two germline ends. CDR3 coding DNA: TGTGCCAGCAGCCCCACTAGAGGCTCCTACAATGAGCAGTTCTTC. It is translated as CASSPTRGSYNEQFF.

V gene TRBV19 combines with J gene TRBJ1-5; D not certain. V gave up 6 bases and J gave up 4 bases, with 16 bases separating them. Per the germline V gene, CDR1 is LNHDA and CDR2 is SQIVND (reference sequence). The CDR3 spans 15 residues. Here the CDR3 reads CASSKDGETNQPQHF. The CDR3, as DNA: TGTGCCAGTAGCAAGGACGGCGAAACGAATCAGCCCCAGCATTTT.

The V gene is TRBV28, the J gene TRBJ2-4, with 10 bases that match TRBD1. This CDR3 is 17 amino acids long. Germline CDR1 reads MDHEN; CDR2 reads SYDVKM. V lost 3 bases to trimming and J lost 0 bases; unmatched junction nucleotides: 5. The CDR3 loop is CASSFLRQGAAKNIQYF. CDR3 nucleotides: TGTGCCAGCAGTTTCCTACGACAGGGGGCAGCCAAAAACATTCAGTACTTC.

The chain has TRBV19 and TRBJ2-2, with no clear D. The length of the CDR3 is 14 residues. V dropped 9 bases and J dropped 1 base, with 12 bases sitting between them. Germline CDR1 reads LNHDA; CDR2 reads SQIVND (reference sequence). Written as DNA, the CDR3 is TGTGCCAGCGTACTACACCAGAACACCGGGGAGCTGTTTTTT. It translates to CASVLHQNTGELFF.

The chain has TRBV5-6 and TRBJ2-7; no clear D. Germline V gives CDR1 SGHDT, CDR2 YYEEEE. The CDR3 contains 15 residues. V dropped 5 bases and J dropped 7 bases, with 22 bases sitting between them. CDR3 nucleotides: TGTGCCAGCAGGTTAACCTTGGACCCCTCTAAGGAGCAGTACTTC. It encodes CASRLTLDPSKEQYF.

The chain joins TRBV2 to TRBJ1-2; 7 positions match TRBD1. The CDR3 has 15 amino acids. The V gene's germline CDR1 is SNHLY and CDR2 FYNNEI. V was pared by 7 bases and J by 5 bases, with 13 bases of the junction left unmatched. DNA for the CDR3: TGTGCCAGCACCTACCTGACAGGGTTACAGTATGGCTACACCTTC. It codes for CASTYLTGLQYGYTF.

The chain uses TRBV30 and TRBJ1-4; D is perhaps TRBD1 (6 bases). Germline values: CDR1 GTSNPN, CDR2 SVGIG (reference sequence). V lost 2 bases and J 3 bases, leaving 10 bases between the germline ends. This CDR3 is built from 14 residues. The CDR3 region is CAWSYRVANEKLFF. DNA for the CDR3: TGTGCCTGGAGTTACAGGGTTGCTAATGAAAAACTGTTTTTT.

The chain uses TRBV5-1 and TRBJ2-7; the match to TRBD1 covers 9 bases. J lost 5 bases, V lost 0 bases, and 6 bases had no gene match. CDR3 length: 15 residues. Germline loops: CDR1 SGHRS, CDR2 YFSETQ. In DNA, the CDR3 is TGCGCCAGCAGCTTGGGAACAGGGGGCATGCACGAGCAGTACGTC. Residues: CASSLGTGGMHEQYV.

The sample holds one count of this clone. The chain links TRBV5-1 to TRBJ2-2, with 9 bases matching TRBD1. The CDR3 consists of 16 residues. Germline lookup yields CDR1 SGHRS and CDR2 YFSETQ. The V and J ends lost 4 bases and 1 base, in that order; junction bases with no gene match: 5. The CDR3 protein is CASSRTGDKNTGELFF. CDR3 in DNA: TGCGCCAGCAGCCGGACAGGGGATAAGAACACCGGGGAGCTGTTTTTT.

V gene TRBV4-1 combines with J gene TRBJ2-5, with 9 bases that match TRBD1. The junction had 12 bases not matched to a gene; V was cut back by 2 bases and J by 8 bases. CDR1 and CDR2 (germline): MGHRA, YSYEKL. The CDR3 is 16 residues long. The CDR3 region has the DNA TGCGCCAGCAGCCAAACCGGGACAGGGACAAGGGAAACCCAGTACTTC. Its translation: CASSQTGTGTRETQYF.

This chain connects TRBV28 to TRBJ2-7; D remains unclear. Trimming pared 5 bases from V and 4 bases from J, leaving 18 bases between. Per the germline V gene, CDR1 is MDHEN and CDR2 is SYDVKM. CDR3 length: 15 amino acids. The CDR3: CASSSRSLGSYEQYF. The CDR3 DNA reads as TGTGCCAGCAGTAGTAGGTCTTTGGGATCGTACGAGCAGTACTTC.

CDR3 nucleotide sequence: TGTGCCAGCAGGGCTTGGGACAGGAGCACAGATACGCAGTATTTT. This gives the protein CASRAWDRSTDTQYF. The chain employs TRBV7-2 and TRBJ2-3; 8 positions match TRBD1. The CDR3 is made up of 15 amino acids. The germline V gene encodes CDR1 SGHTA and CDR2 FQGNSA. The V and J ends lost 6 bases and 0 bases, in that order; junction bases with no gene match: 5.

The chain joins TRBV15 to TRBJ2-5; a weak D match, TRBD2 (5 bases). CDR1 and CDR2 from the germline V gene are LNHNV and YYDKDF (reference sequence). V shed 0 bases and J shed 3 bases, with 11 bases lying between them. The CDR3 has 15 residues. CDR3: CATSRDSSNKETQYF. CDR3 DNA sequence: TGTGCCACCAGCAGAGATTCTAGCAACAAAGAGACCCAGTACTTC.

The chain employs TRBV19 and TRBJ1-3; TRBD1 matches 7 bases. Looked up from germline, CDR1 is LNHDA and CDR2 is SQIVND (reference sequence). Germline trimming cut 9 bases from V and 4 bases from J; bases unmatched to any gene: 6. The CDR3 length is 13 residues. As DNA, the CDR3 is TGTGCCAGCGGAGACAGGGTGGGAAACACCATATATTTT. Its translation: CASGDRVGNTIYF.

This rearrangement joins TRBV19 to TRBJ2-1; weak D call: TRBD2 (6 bases). CDR1 LNHDA and CDR2 SQIVND come from the germline V gene (reference sequence). Trimming removed 2 bases from V and 10 bases from J, with 15 bases in between. The CDR3 is 14 amino acids. CDR3 amino acids: CASSIPGVAAEQFF. The CDR3 nucleotides read TGTGCCAGTAGTATACCCGGGGTAGCGGCCGAGCAGTTCTTC. The entire variable domain, with the rest obtained from reference TRBV19 and TRBJ2-1, is as follows: DGGITQSPKYLFRKEGQNVTLSCEQNLNHDAMYWYRQDPGQGLRLIYYSQIVNDFQKGDIAEGYSVSREKKESFPLTVTSAQKNPTAFYLCASSIPGVAAEQFFGPGTRLTVL.

Only a few counts were recorded for this clone. This chain joins TRBV29-1 and TRBJ1-1, with D unclear. V gave up 6 bases and J gave up 4 bases, with 18 bases separating them. Germline V CDR1 and CDR2: SQVTM, ANQGSEA. The CDR3 extends over 14 amino acids. CDR3 in DNA: TGCAGCGTACCTCGAGACTCGCCAACCACTGAAGCTTTCTTT. This codes for CSVPRDSPTTEAFF.

The chain recombines TRBV10-3 with TRBJ2-7; the match to TRBD1 covers 7 bases. Germline-derived CDR1 and CDR2 are ENHRY and SYGVKD. After removal of 5 bases from V and 0 bases from J, the junction contained 7 bases not matched to a gene. The CDR3 is made up of 15 amino acids. The CDR3 DNA follows: TGTGCCATCAGTTTTGGACAGGCGGTCTCCTACGAGCAGTACTTC. As protein: CAISFGQAVSYEQYF.

The chain couples TRBV2 to TRBJ2-7; the match to TRBD1 covers 11 bases. V lost 10 bases to trimming and J lost 7 bases; unmatched junction nucleotides: 12. Germline V CDR1 and CDR2: SNHLY, FYNNEI. There are 14 residues in the CDR3. The CDR3 region has the DNA TGTGCCATCGAAGATGGACAGGGGGCGAAGGAGCAGTACTTC. It is translated as CAIEDGQGAKEQYF.

As DNA, the CDR3 is TGCGCCAGCAGCTTGGTCGACGCACTTGGCTACACCTTC. It specifies CASSLVDALGYTF. This chain uses TRBV5-1 with TRBJ1-2; the D is unclear. The CDR3 runs to 13 residues. Trimming took 0 bases from V and 7 from J, leaving 10 bases between them. Germline CDR1 and CDR2: SGHRS and YFSETQ.

The rearrangement uses TRBV5-4 and TRBJ2-5, with D perhaps TRBD1 (5 bases). CDR1 and CDR2 from the germline V gene are SGHNT and YYREEE (reference sequence). The CDR3 is 15 residues long. V dropped 0 bases and J dropped 2 bases, with 11 bases sitting between them. The chain's CDR3 is CASSLDGAAQETQYF. In nucleotides, the CDR3 is TGTGCCAGCAGCTTGGATGGGGCAGCTCAAGAGACCCAGTACTTC.

The chain couples TRBV9 to TRBJ2-5, with a possible D match to TRBD2 (6 bases). Trimming removed 4 bases at V and 5 bases at J, with 18 bases between. The germline V gene encodes CDR1 SGDLS and CDR2 YYNGEE. CDR3 length: 15 residues. CDR3 in amino acids: CASSPPGTGGETQYF. DNA for the CDR3: TGTGCCAGCAGCCCCCCCGGGACTGGGGGGGAGACCCAGTACTTC. The whole variable domain, remainder taken from reference TRBV9 and TRBJ2-5, is DSGVTQTPKHLITATGQRVTLRCSPRSGDLSVYWYQQSLDQGLQFLIQYYNGEERAKGNILERFSAQQFPDLHSELNLSSLELGDSALYFCASSPPGTGGETQYFGPGTRLLVL.

The rearrangement joins TRBV28 to TRBJ2-2; 8 bases fit TRBD1. CDR3 length equals 19 residues. CDR1 is MDHEN, CDR2 SYDVKM, per germline. V lost 5 bases to trimming and J lost 3 bases; unmatched junction nucleotides: 17. The CDR3 region has the DNA TGTGCCAGCAGTCTGGACAGGGTCAAACGTGGGAGGTACACCGGGGAGCTGTTTTTT. This sequence encodes CASSLDRVKRGRYTGELFF.

The chain links TRBV19 to TRBJ2-1, with 9 bases fitting TRBD1. Trimming cost V 3 bases and J 4 bases; bases outside gene matches: 4. This CDR3 region has 15 residues. Germline CDR1 and CDR2: LNHDA and SQIVND (reference sequence). The CDR3 spells CASSIGQGRYNEQFF. CDR3 nucleotide sequence: TGTGCCAGTAGTATCGGACAGGGGAGATACAATGAGCAGTTCTTC.

The genes are TRBV4-1 and TRBJ1-3, with no clear D. The V gene lost 0 bases and the J gene lost 0 bases, with 12 bases spanning the gap. The CDR3 has 17 residues. Germline V gives CDR1 MGHRA, CDR2 YSYEKL. The CDR3 coding sequence is TGCGCCAGCAGCCAAGAATTGCTGTCAACCTCTGGAAACACCATATATTTT. Protein sequence: CASSQELLSTSGNTIYF.

This chain joins TRBV9 and TRBJ2-2; no reliable D call. This CDR3 contains 13 residues. The germline CDR1 and CDR2 sequences are SGDLS and YYNGEE. V gave up 4 bases and J gave up 7 bases, with 11 bases separating them. CDR3 region: CASSFSGGGELFF. CDR3 in DNA: TGTGCCAGCAGCTTTAGTGGTGGCGGGGAGCTGTTTTTT.